Many counts were recorded for the clone carrying this TCR beta chain. Antigen unknown. Quantitative 5'-RACE with molecular barcodes was used to make the TCR beta libraries. TCRdb called the 5' RACE reads again in MiXCR, with one record for every CDR3 protein. The sample lists approximately 220,000 distinct CDR3 sequences; about 26% were seen once. This specimen comes from a study of CD8 T cells in ankylosing spondylitis. Whole-study findings and limits: It was reported that disease-linked clones were significantly enriched in matched ankylosing spondylitis synovial fluid. Seven to nine highly homologous variants formed a TCR beta motif that appeared characteristic of ankylosing spondylitis blood.

V was pared by 2 bases and J by 9 bases, with 8 bases of the junction left unmatched. CDR1 is KGHSH and CDR2 is LQKENI in the germline V gene. The CDR3 has 15 amino acids. Sequences were obtained from blood, either unsorted or a sorted T cell fraction (not recorded which). The chain carries TRBV18 and TRBJ2-1; TRBD2 matches 9 bases. The receptor was isolated from a male donor with ankylosing spondylitis or in good health (not recorded which). CDR3 sequence reads: CASSPTSGRTGEQFF. The CDR3 DNA reads as TGTGCCAGCTCACCAACCAGCGGGAGGACGGGTGAGCAGTTCTTC.